The 13 T cell receptor beta chains presented below share a single source sample, sequenced in a study of cytomegalovirus exposure and HLA in healthy donors. 60 Vbeta and 13 Jbeta primers were used in PCR. Profiled with immunoSEQ multiplex PCR; TCRdb holds only in-frame clones, not every one. The sample lists roughly 180,000 clones; about 77% were seen once. Sequenced sample: PBMCs. These receptors were taken from a woman aged 30 to 39 in good health and CMV-seropositive.

CDR3 sequence reads: CSVGLAGAYEQYF. As DNA, the CDR3 is TGCAGCGTTGGACTAGCGGGGGCCTACGAGCAGTACTTC. This chain connects TRBV29-1 to TRBJ2-7; 12 bases match TRBD2. J gave up 2 bases and V 4 bases, and 0 bases lay outside the gene matches. This CDR3 spans 13 amino acids. Germline CDR1 is SQVTM and CDR2 is ANQGSEA.

This rearrangement joins TRBV4-1 to TRBJ1-4; D call uncertain. Trimming cost V 4 bases and J 8 bases, with 17 bases left between them. There are 15 residues in the CDR3. Per germline, CDR1 MGHRA and CDR2 YSYEKL. The CDR3 loop is CASSRAAGVEEKLFF. CDR3 coding DNA: TGCGCCAGCAGCCGCGCGGCGGGAGTGGAGGAAAAACTGTTTTTT.

This sequence joins TRBV30 and TRBJ1-2; possibly TRBD1 for D (5 bases). The CDR3 totals 11 residues. Trimming removed 3 bases at V and 3 bases at J, with 5 bases between. Per the germline V gene, CDR1 is GTSNPN and CDR2 is SVGIG (reference sequence). The CDR3, as DNA: TGTGCCTGGAGAGGGGACTATGGCTACACCTTC. Encoded protein: CAWRGDYGYTF.

This clone has only a few counts. This chain joins TRBV5-1 and TRBJ2-5; TRBD2 is a possible D gene (6 bases). This CDR3 has 15 amino acids. The ends were cut back, 4 bases at V and 5 bases at J, with 18 bases in the middle. CDR1 is SGHRS and CDR2 is YFSETQ in the germline V gene. CDR3 loop: CASSPEPSAGETQYF. The CDR3 DNA reads as TGCGCCAGCAGCCCCGAACCCAGTGCGGGGGAGACCCAGTACTTC.

The chain has TRBV25-1 and TRBJ2-2; D is unclear. The CDR3 runs to 14 residues. Trimming removed 3 bases from V and 3 bases from J, with 8 bases in between. Germline V CDR1 and CDR2: MGHDK, SYGVNS. DNA for the CDR3: TGTGCCAGCAGTGAGGGCAAGGACACCGGGGAGCTGTTTTTT. This sequence encodes CASSEGKDTGELFF.

The rearrangement links TRBV13 to TRBJ1-1, with TRBD1 matching over 10 bases. Germline lookup yields CDR1 PRHDT and CDR2 FYEKMQ (reference sequence). V gave up 3 bases and J gave up 4 bases; unmatched junction bases: 2. This CDR3 has 14 amino acids. CDR3 amino acids: CASSLTGGGTEAFF. The CDR3 DNA reads TGTGCCAGCAGCTTGACAGGGGGCGGCACTGAAGCTTTCTTT.

The V call is TRBV7-8, the J call TRBJ1-5; TRBD1 agrees at 8 bases. V shed 5 bases, J shed 1 base, and the junction held 4 bases outside the gene matches. The CDR3 sequence is 15 residues long. The germline CDR1 and CDR2 sequences are SGHVS and FQNEAQ. CDR3 sequence reads: CASSHNRGSNQPQHF. The CDR3 coding sequence is TGTGCCAGCAGCCATAACAGGGGGAGCAATCAGCCCCAGCATTTT.

The chain joins TRBV7-9 to TRBJ2-7; 8 positions match TRBD1. Germline-derived CDR1 and CDR2 are SEHNR and FQNEAQ (reference sequence). After removal of 5 bases from V and 4 bases from J, the junction contained 13 bases not matched to a gene. The CDR3 runs to 16 residues. The CDR3 region is CASSAARQGKSYEQYF. CDR3 coding DNA: TGTGCCAGCAGCGCCGCCAGACAGGGGAAATCGTACGAGCAGTACTTC.

The J gene is TRBJ2-1, the V gene TRBV5-1, with TRBD2 matching over 7 bases. Per germline, CDR1 SGHRS and CDR2 YFSETQ. The V and J ends lost 5 bases and 5 bases, in that order; junction bases with no gene match: 10. This CDR3 contains 15 residues. The CDR3 DNA sequence: TGCGCCAGCAGGTCTAGCGGACAAGAAAACAATGAGCAGTTCTTC. Translating it yields CASRSSGQENNEQFF. Together with reference TRBV5-1 and TRBJ2-1, the CDR3 gives the full variable domain: KAGVTQTPRYLIKTRGQQVTLSCSPISGHRSVSWYQQTPGQGLQFLFEYFSETQRNKGNFPGRFSGRQFSNSRSEMNVSTLELGDSALYLCASRSSGQENNEQFFGPGTRLTVL.

The V gene is TRBV7-2, the J gene TRBJ2-5, with 10 bases matching TRBD2. The J segment lost 10 bases and the V segment lost 5 bases, leaving 7 bases of the junction unmatched. Germline CDR1 is SGHTA and CDR2 is FQGNSA. The length of the CDR3 is 13 residues. The CDR3 here is CASSPQRGGDQYF. CDR3 bases: TGTGCCAGCAGCCCACAGCGGGGGGGGGACCAGTACTTC.

The chain links TRBV6-5 to TRBJ2-3; 8 bases are shared with TRBD2. V gave up 8 bases and J gave up 7 bases; unmatched junction bases: 14. CDR1 and CDR2 (germline): MNHEY, SVGAGI. There are 15 residues in the CDR3. The CDR3 nucleotides are TGTGCCAGCCGGGGGGGCGGGCTGACGAGACATACGCAGTATTTT. Protein product: CASRGGGLTRHTQYF.

This rearrangement joins TRBV2 to TRBJ2-3, with a possible D match to TRBD1 (6 bases). The CDR3 has 14 residues. CDR1 SNHLY and CDR2 FYNNEI come from the germline V gene. Trimming took off 0 bases at V and 6 bases at J, with 10 bases between the two ends. The CDR3 nucleotides are TGTGCCAGCAGTGAAGCGACCAGGGGCGATACGCAGTATTTT. Translation gives CASSEATRGDTQYF.

The chain uses TRBV2 and TRBJ2-7; 12 bases are a match to TRBD1. CDR3 length: 14 residues. The germline V gene encodes CDR1 SNHLY and CDR2 FYNNEI. With V trimmed by 7 bases and J by 7 bases, 8 bases remained unmatched. The CDR3 DNA is TGTGCCAGCACCGAGGGGACAGGGGGCAGAGAGCAGTACTTC. It translates to CASTEGTGGREQYF. Filled out from reference TRBV2 and TRBJ2-7, the complete variable domain reads EPEVTQTPSHQVTQMGQEVILRCVPISNHLYFYWYRQILGQKVEFLVSFYNNEISEKSEIFDDQFSVERPDGSNFTLKIRSTKLEDSAMYFCASTEGTGGREQYFGPGTRLTVT.